This TCR beta chain was identified during a study of blood T cell repertoires in COVID-19. In the study's own analysis: Estimation of nucleated cell counts relied on the amplification of reference gene primers. Using immunoSEQ multiplex PCR, the repertoire was profiled, and TCRdb retains in-frame clones only, with some absent. V and J calls plus clone size are reproduced from that table; the DNA served to infer D and trimming. The table includes around 120,000 clones, nearly 90% detected once. The germline V gene has CDR1 LNHDA and CDR2 SQIVND (reference sequence). Trimming cost V 3 bases and J 6 bases; bases outside gene matches: 6. The CDR3 loop spans 14 amino acids.

The chain combines TRBV19 with TRBJ1-2; 8 bases fit TRBD1. The source of this sequence is a woman aged 60-75 years with COVID-19, enrolled during active disease. What was sequenced was peripheral blood. The chain's CDR3 is CASSIWTGNNGYTF. The CDR3 DNA reads as TGTGCCAGTAGTATTTGGACAGGGAATAATGGCTACACCTTC.